This T cell receptor (beta chain) was identified in a study of blood T cell repertoires in COVID-19. Study-wide background: There were acute and convalescent COVID-19 samples, and they came from the United States, Italy and Spain.

Original handling: Nucleated cell number was recorded as an estimate derived from reference gene primer amplification. Using immunoSEQ multiplex PCR, the repertoire was profiled, and TCRdb retains in-frame clones only, with some absent. V and J calls and clone size are as listed in that table; D and trimming were resolved from the DNA. Counted here are tens of thousands of clones, approximately 82% occurring once; the ten biggest clones make up around 7.2%. The sample consisted of peripheral blood. This receptor was identified in a man aged 45-65 years with active or convalescent COVID-19.

The CDR3 here is CASSLVGGLGNEKLFF. The CDR3 region has the DNA TGCGCCAGCAGCTTGGTAGGAGGACTGGGGAATGAAAAACTGTTTTTT. This chain connects TRBV5-1 to TRBJ1-4; D uncertain. Germline values: CDR1 SGHRS, CDR2 YFSETQ. The CDR3 runs 16 residues. Trimming removed 0 bases at V and 5 bases at J, with 14 bases between.